Reported below is one T cell receptor beta chain. Per the original data handling: Estimation of nucleated cell counts was performed using reference gene primer amplification. TCRdb keeps only in-frame clones here, not all; method: immunoSEQ multiplex PCR. The V and J calls and clone size are taken from that table; D and trimming were inferred from the DNA. The repertoire has around 320,000 clones, 85% to 90% of them found once; the top ten carry approximately 12%. The data originate from a study of blood T cell repertoires in COVID-19. Overall study context: Samples came from the United States, Italy and Spain, spanning acute and convalescent COVID-19.

During active infection, Seattle patients enrolled and were then monitored through disease. The CDR3 is 15 amino acids. Germline CDR1 is SQVTM and CDR2 is ANQGSEA. V trimming: 5 bases; J trimming: 4 bases; junction bases outside the gene matches: 10. The sequenced sample consisted of peripheral blood. The chain carries TRBV29-1 and TRBJ2-2, with 7 positions matching TRBD1. The receptor was isolated from a woman aged 25-40 years with COVID-19, enrolled during active disease. In DNA, the CDR3 is TGCAGCGTTATGTGGACAGGCCATCCCACCGGGGAGCTGTTTTTT. Protein sequence: CSVMWTGHPTGELFF.